The following is a TCR beta chain sequence with its context. CDR1 MNHEY and CDR2 SVGAGI come from the germline V gene. Unmatched junction bases numbered 8, after V lost 6 bases and J lost 8 bases. CDR3 length equals 13 residues. Produced via immunoSEQ multiplex PCR; TCRdb's table is partial and in-frame only. Among around 440,000 clones, around 88% were seen once, and the ten largest hold around 12%. This sample is drawn from a study of blood T cell repertoires in COVID-19. The chain recombines TRBV6-5 with TRBJ2-3; the match to TRBD1 covers 7 bases. This TCR came from a woman aged 45-65 years with COVID-19, enrolled during active disease. Sequences were obtained from peripheral blood. CDR3 bases: TGTGCCAGCAGCCTCGACAGGGAAGGTACGCAGTATTTT. This translates into CASSLDREGTQYF.